This T cell receptor beta chain was captured in a study of PD-1 blockade in classical Hodgkin lymphoma (dated by TCRdb to the early 2020s). For the wider study: Nivolumab dosing was 3 mg/kg intravenously every 2 weeks, continuing until either disease progression or unacceptable toxicity. A peripheral blood immune signature of response to PD-1 blockade in classical Hodgkin lymphoma was defined using TCR beta sequencing and CyTOF. What the study reported, not specific to this receptor: Newly diagnosed patients were reported to have lower baseline TCR diversity than healthy donors, and relapsed/refractory patients were reported to have lower baseline TCR diversity still. Trial patients achieving complete response had baseline diversity similar to newly diagnosed patients, whereas partial responders and progressors had significantly lower diversity. A significant rise by C4D1 was seen in CD4+ but not CD8+ TCR diversity (p=0.0027 vs p=0.16), with the rise being most apparent in complete responders (p=0.02). Lower diversity was observed in patients in whom nivolumab was started less than 1 year after ASCT, and these patients were excluded from later analyses so that confounding by immune reconstitution would be avoided. Only a single clinical trial cohort was studied, and what caused the repertoire differences, possibly disease activity or prior therapy, remained undefined.

Interpreted using the paper, the time point label stands for: cycle 2 day 1 (C2D1) of nivolumab. Every trial patient had relapsed after autologous stem cell transplantation, and cohorts A, B and C differed in prior brentuximab vedotin exposure. The trial cohort included more than 55 patients with relapsed/refractory classical Hodgkin lymphoma, and each patient had a best overall response of complete response, partial response or progressive disease. Trial patients were treated with single-agent nivolumab in the multi-cohort phase II CheckMate 205 trial. An independent review committee assessed best overall response by applying the 2007 International Working Group response criteria. PBMCs from the trial were collected at three points: immediately before nivolumab initiation (C1D1), and during therapy at cycle 2 day 1 and cycle 4 day 1. Peripheral blood was collected in 8 mL Vacutainer Cell Preparation Tubes, from which PBMCs were isolated by centrifugation and then cryopreserved.

The Qiagen DNeasy kit was used to extract genomic DNA from unsorted PBMCs and from the negatively selected CD4+ and CD8+ fractions. TCR beta CDR3 regions were amplified by immunoSEQ multiplex PCR using primers annealing to V and J segments. A synthetic immune receptor repertoire was used to minimize amplification bias, and any residual bias was removed computationally once sequencing was done. On the study's bioinformatics: Custom Python scripts were used to quantify repertoire diversity as the Shannon entropy index. Unsorted, CD4+ and CD8+ repertoires were analyzed separately, except for combined analyses in which CD4+ and CD8+ sequences were merged in silico. A clone was considered expanded if an increase in frequency of at least 2-fold after treatment relative to C1D1 was found, and a pseudocount of 0.5 was applied to clones undetected at baseline. Clones with 0 or 1 copy at C1D1 were classified as singleton clones, and clones with 2 or more copies were classified as non-singleton clones. Clones expanded in unsorted samples were assigned a CD4+, CD8+ or unknown annotation through matching of protein sequences in sorted samples from the same patient. Diversity changes from C1D1 to C4D1 were tested in paired samples using Wilcoxon tests. TCRdb mirrors the immuneACCESS table, restricted to in-frame sequences. Some clones are absent from its copies; in checked studies, under half trace to an unresolved V gene, and the reason for the others is unknown. V and J calls and clone size are as listed in that table; D and trimming were resolved from the DNA. The sample data list about 85,000 clones, and about nine tenths of these were observed just once. Around 2.4% of the sample is in the top ten clones.

Comment on this clone: This receptor's antigen is unknown. Base-call qualities are not available, and no considerably larger clone is one nucleotide away.

The source is a human donor with classical Hodgkin lymphoma. Specimen: peripheral blood mononuclear cells (PBMCs), collected before the second cycle of nivolumab.

Here the CDR3 is given as CASSYTQGGAYEQYF. The bases read TGTGCCAGCAGTTATACACAGGGGGGGGCCTACGAGCAGTACTTC. The chain couples TRBV6-5 to TRBJ2-7; D gene: possibly TRBD1, on 8 matching bases. According to the germline V gene, CDR1 reads MNHEY and CDR2 reads SVGAGI. V loses 3 bases, J loses 2 bases, and the germline ends lie 14 bases apart. CDR3 length: 15 amino acids, cysteine to phenylalanine. Only the CDR3 region is kept as DNA, spanning 45 bases read in frame from base 1.